A single sample gave rise to the 25 T cell receptor beta chains below, sequenced in a study of cytomegalovirus exposure and HLA in healthy donors. Primers included in the PCR were 60 Vbeta and 13 Jbeta primers. This table comes from immunoSEQ multiplex PCR, and its TCRdb copy is limited to in-frame clones, with some not included. The sample lists about 160,000 clones, over 75% occurring once. Sequencing was done on a sample of PBMCs. Receptors originate from a woman aged 45-65 years in good health and CMV-seropositive.

The chain recombines TRBV5-1 with TRBJ2-1, with a weak D call TRBD2 (6 bases). This CDR3 spans 15 amino acids. The V end was cut by 4 bases, the J end by 1 base, with 12 bases between. Looked up from germline, CDR1 is SGHRS and CDR2 is YFSETQ. Here the CDR3 reads CASSIADLSYNEQFF. In DNA form, the CDR3 reads TGCGCCAGCAGCATAGCGGACCTTTCCTACAATGAGCAGTTCTTC.

The DNA for the CDR3 is TGTGCCAGTAGTACTATGGGACAGAGCTACGAGCAGTACTTC. It specifies CASSTMGQSYEQYF. The V call is TRBV19, the J call TRBJ2-7; 7 bases map to TRBD1. The CDR3 consists of 14 residues. Germline loops: CDR1 LNHDA, CDR2 SQIVND (reference sequence). J was trimmed by 3 bases and V by 4 bases; bases with no gene match: 6.

The V and J genes are TRBV29-1 and TRBJ1-1; D is unclear. The CDR3 has 9 amino acids. V lost 4 bases to trimming and J lost 12 bases, with 9 bases between them. Germline-derived CDR1 and CDR2 are SQVTM and ANQGSEA. The CDR3 sequence is CSVVEGTFF. DNA of the CDR3: TGCAGCGTTGTTGAGGGAACTTTCTTT.

The chain recombines TRBV28 with TRBJ1-2; D gene ambiguous. V was clipped by 4 bases and J by 3 bases, with 6 bases between them. CDR1 and CDR2 (germline): MDHEN, SYDVKM. The CDR3 totals 12 residues. Written as DNA, the CDR3 is TGTGCCAGCAGTTCCAATGACTATGGCTACACCTTC. Translated: CASSSNDYGYTF.

This rearrangement joins TRBV28 to TRBJ2-2, with 7 bases lining up with TRBD1. Per the germline V gene, CDR1 is MDHEN and CDR2 is SYDVKM. V lost 6 bases to trimming and J lost 4 bases; unmatched junction nucleotides: 5. This CDR3 region has 14 residues. CDR3 sequence: CASRAQGRTGELFF. CDR3 sequence (DNA): TGTGCCAGCAGAGCACAGGGGCGCACCGGGGAGCTGTTTTTT.

V usage is TRBV29-1 and J usage is TRBJ2-5; weak D call: TRBD2 (5 bases). Per germline, CDR1 SQVTM and CDR2 ANQGSEA. V shed 5 bases and J shed 5 bases, with 12 bases lying between them. The CDR3 loop spans 12 amino acids. DNA for the CDR3: TGCAGCGTTTCTCCCGGCGGGGAGACCCAGTACTTC. It specifies CSVSPGGETQYF.

This clone came up once. This chain connects TRBV9 to TRBJ1-4, with D possibly TRBD1 on 6 matching bases. The germline V gene encodes CDR1 SGDLS and CDR2 YYNGEE. The CDR3 covers 16 residues. Trimming took off 0 bases at V and 5 bases at J, with 14 bases between the two ends. The CDR3 is CASSVGGHTFNEKLFF. CDR3 nucleotide sequence: TGTGCCAGCAGCGTAGGGGGGCACACGTTCAATGAAAAACTGTTTTTT.

V gene TRBV9 combines with J gene TRBJ2-7; 8 positions match TRBD2. CDR3 length: 15 residues. V gave up 4 bases and J gave up 2 bases; unmatched junction bases: 8. From germline, CDR1 is SGDLS and CDR2 YYNGEE. Here the CDR3 DNA reads TGTGCCAGCAGCACCCAGGCGGGGGGCGCCTACGAGCAGTACTTC. Its translation is CASSTQAGGAYEQYF.

J is TRBJ2-7 and V is TRBV5-1, with 8 bases identical to TRBD2. The CDR3 sequence is 15 residues long. Germline V lookup: CDR1 SGHRS, CDR2 YFSETQ. V shed 4 bases and J 4 bases; nucleotides not matched to a gene: 10. CDR3 sequence: CASSPSGGGRYEQYF. The CDR3 DNA follows: TGCGCCAGCAGCCCCTCGGGGGGGGGCCGGTACGAGCAGTACTTC.

The chain uses TRBV5-5 and TRBJ2-7, with 8 bases matching TRBD2. Germline V gene lookup returns CDR1 SGHKS and CDR2 YYEKEE (reference sequence). Trimming cost V 1 base and J 0 bases; bases outside gene matches: 3. CDR3 length equals 15 residues. DNA of the CDR3: TGTGCCAGCAGCTTGAGCGGGGGTACCTCCTACGAGCAGTACTTC. As protein: CASSLSGGTSYEQYF. Full variable domain (outside the CDR3, taken from reference TRBV5-5 and TRBJ2-7): DAGVTQSPTHLIKTRGQQVTLRCSPISGHKSVSWYQQVLGQGPQFIFQYYEKEERGRGNFPDRFSARQFPNYSSELNVNALLLGDSALYLCASSLSGGTSYEQYFGPGTRLTVT.

Remarks on this clone: An end of the junction does not agree with germline; a read error may underlie this. The genes are TRBV6-5 and TRBJ1-3; D is uncertain. Germline CDR1 reads MNHEY; CDR2 reads SVGAGI. The CDR3 is 15 residues long. The CDR3 nucleotides are TGTGCCAGCGGTTACTCGACTGGCTCTGGAAACACCATATATTTT. This codes for CASGYSTGSGNTIYF.

This chain joins TRBV18 and TRBJ1-5; no clear D. Germline loops: CDR1 KGHSH, CDR2 LQKENI. V lost 3 bases and J 0 bases, leaving 9 bases between the germline ends. This CDR3 comprises 15 residues. CDR3 nucleotide sequence: TGTGCCAGCTCACCGACTTCTTATAGCAATCAGCCCCAGCATTTT. Amino acid sequence: CASSPTSYSNQPQHF.

This chain joins TRBV6-1 and TRBJ2-5; 10 bases map to TRBD1. From germline, CDR1 is MNHNS and CDR2 SASEGT. CDR3 length equals 14 residues. V lost 6 bases, J lost 3 bases, and 4 bases stayed unmatched. In DNA form, the CDR3 reads TGTGCCAGCAGACCCGGGACAGGGGAAGAGACCCAGTACTTC. Translated, it gives CASRPGTGEETQYF.

This clone turned up a few times. The rearrangement links TRBV29-1 to TRBJ2-7; the D is unclear. The CDR3 consists of 12 residues. With 4 bases removed from V and 2 bases from J, the gap between germline ends came to 9 bases. Germline V gene data show CDR1 as SQVTM and CDR2 as ANQGSEA. This chain's CDR3 is CSVGLQPYEQYF. DNA for the CDR3: TGCAGCGTTGGATTACAGCCCTACGAGCAGTACTTC.

The CDR3 sequence is CASMRDRATNQPQHF. CDR3 nucleotides: TGTGCCAGCATGAGGGACAGGGCAACCAATCAGCCCCAGCATTTT. The rearrangement uses TRBV2 and TRBJ1-5, with 9 bases aligning to TRBD1. The CDR3 is 15 residues long. Germline V gives CDR1 SNHLY, CDR2 FYNNEI. V gave up 7 bases and J gave up 3 bases; unmatched junction bases: 7.

The V call is TRBV2, the J call TRBJ1-4; possibly TRBD1 for D (6 bases). This CDR3 is 14 amino acids long. V was shortened by 6 bases and J by 4 bases, with 12 bases between the two germline ends. Germline V gene sequence: CDR1 SNHLY, CDR2 FYNNEI. In DNA form, the CDR3 reads TGTGCCAGCAGAAGAGACAGGAATAATGAAAAACTGTTTTTT. Protein sequence: CASRRDRNNEKLFF.

As regards this clone: At one boundary the junction diverges from the germline segment, which might be a read error. The chain employs TRBV6-1 and TRBJ1-1, with 8 bases that match TRBD1. Germline V gives CDR1 MNHNS, CDR2 SASEGT. This CDR3 comprises 14 residues. The CDR3 reads CASREGQGRTEAFF. CDR3 bases: TGTGCCAGCAGGGAAGGACAGGGAAGAACTGAAGCTTTCTTT.

In this sample, this clone turned up a few times. The chain recombines TRBV7-9 with TRBJ2-1, with D possibly being TRBD2 (5 bases). Looked up from germline, CDR1 is SEHNR and CDR2 is FQNEAQ (reference sequence). Trimming stripped 0 bases from V and 8 bases from J, with 8 bases between. CDR3 size: 13 residues. CDR3 coding DNA: TGTGCCAGCAGCTTAGCGGGAGCCCATGAGCAGTTCTTC. Amino acid sequence: CASSLAGAHEQFF.

This chain links TRBV7-9 with TRBJ2-5, with D hard to call. V shed 3 bases and J shed 3 bases, with 5 bases lying between them. This CDR3 contains 12 residues. Germline CDR1 SEHNR, CDR2 FQNEAQ (reference sequence). For the CDR3, the DNA is TGTGCCAGCAGCTTGAGGAAAGAGACCCAGTACTTC. As protein: CASSLRKETQYF.

This chain links TRBV9 with TRBJ2-3, with unresolved D. The germline CDR1 and CDR2 sequences are SGDLS and YYNGEE. The V and J ends lost 4 bases and 2 bases respectively, with 5 bases between them. This CDR3 comprises 12 residues. CDR3 nucleotides: TGTGCCAGCAGCCCAGACACAGATACGCAGTATTTT. This codes for CASSPDTDTQYF. Filled out from reference TRBV9 and TRBJ2-3, the complete variable domain reads DSGVTQTPKHLITATGQRVTLRCSPRSGDLSVYWYQQSLDQGLQFLIQYYNGEERAKGNILERFSAQQFPDLHSELNLSSLELGDSALYFCASSPDTDTQYFGPGTRLTVL.

The chain links TRBV4-3 to TRBJ1-2, with D perhaps TRBD1 (6 bases). The V end was cut by 1 base, the J end by 0 bases, with 9 bases between. CDR1 LGHNA and CDR2 YSLEER come from the germline V gene. The CDR3 length is 15 residues. CDR3 region: CASSQGQAANYGYTF. The CDR3 DNA reads TGCGCCAGCAGCCAAGGACAGGCAGCTAACTATGGCTACACCTTC.

The chain combines TRBV10-3 with TRBJ2-1; 9 nucleotides match TRBD2. Germline CDR1 ENHRY, CDR2 SYGVKD. This CDR3 is built from 16 residues. The ends lost 8 bases at V and 7 bases at J; junction bases unmatched: 15. The DNA of the CDR3 is TGTGCCATCCGGGGGTTAAATGCGGGAGGGAAAAATGAGCAGTTCTTC. Amino acids: CAIRGLNAGGKNEQFF.

The J gene is TRBJ1-4, the V gene TRBV6-4, with D perhaps TRBD1 (6 bases). Trimming stripped 4 bases from V and 8 bases from J, with 17 bases between. The CDR3 extends over 15 amino acids. CDR1 is MRHNA and CDR2 is SNTAGT in the germline V gene. The CDR3 nucleotides read TGTGCCAGCAGTGTCGGGGCAGGGGCGAAGGAAAAACTGTTTTTT. Translating gives CASSVGAGAKEKLFF.

The chain joins TRBV19 to TRBJ2-1; the match to TRBD1 covers 11 bases. The germline V gene has CDR1 LNHDA and CDR2 SQIVND (reference sequence). J gave up 9 bases and V 7 bases, and 8 bases lay outside the gene matches. The CDR3 consists of 14 residues. The CDR3 DNA is TGTGCCAGTAAGGGGGGGGGACAGGGGGGTGAGCAGTTCTTC. Protein product: CASKGGGQGGEQFF.

The chain uses TRBV28 and TRBJ1-6, with 7 bases fitting TRBD1. The CDR3 runs 17 residues. CDR1 and CDR2 from the germline V gene are MDHEN and SYDVKM. V gave up 5 bases and J gave up 0 bases; unmatched junction bases: 7. CDR3 DNA: TGTGCCAGCAGTCTCCTCCGGGACAGCTCCTATAATTCACCCCTCCACTTT. This sequence encodes CASSLLRDSSYNSPLHF.